This T cell receptor (beta chain) was captured by sequencing in a study of chemoradiotherapy in HPV16-positive cancers. On the study more broadly: Candidate HPV-specific T-cell clones and common TCR motifs came from functional assays in a couple of HPV16-positive patients. General study results and limits: Functional assays defining HPV-specific T cells used only a couple of HPV16-positive patients.

A word on this clone: Its antigen is not known.

Produced via immunoSEQ multiplex PCR; TCRdb's table is partial and in-frame only. The sample has about 24,000 clones; 80% to 95% are singletons. CDR1 is SNHLY and CDR2 is FYNNEI in the germline V gene. The V and J ends lost 4 bases and 7 bases respectively, with 9 bases between them. The CDR3 runs to 12 residues. V usage is TRBV2 and J usage is TRBJ2-3, with no clear D. This TCR came from a human donor with HPV-associated anogenital cancer. The sequencing here drew on blood, taken from a patient who underwent chemoradiotherapy. Here the CDR3 DNA reads TGTGCCAGCAGTGTGGGTGCATATACGCAGTATTTT. Protein sequence: CASSVGAYTQYF. Variable domain in full (rest from reference TRBV2 and TRBJ2-3): EPEVTQTPSHQVTQMGQEVILRCVPISNHLYFYWYRQILGQKVEFLVSFYNNEISEKSEIFDDQFSVERPDGSNFTLKIRSTKLEDSAMYFCASSVGAYTQYFGPGTRLTVL.